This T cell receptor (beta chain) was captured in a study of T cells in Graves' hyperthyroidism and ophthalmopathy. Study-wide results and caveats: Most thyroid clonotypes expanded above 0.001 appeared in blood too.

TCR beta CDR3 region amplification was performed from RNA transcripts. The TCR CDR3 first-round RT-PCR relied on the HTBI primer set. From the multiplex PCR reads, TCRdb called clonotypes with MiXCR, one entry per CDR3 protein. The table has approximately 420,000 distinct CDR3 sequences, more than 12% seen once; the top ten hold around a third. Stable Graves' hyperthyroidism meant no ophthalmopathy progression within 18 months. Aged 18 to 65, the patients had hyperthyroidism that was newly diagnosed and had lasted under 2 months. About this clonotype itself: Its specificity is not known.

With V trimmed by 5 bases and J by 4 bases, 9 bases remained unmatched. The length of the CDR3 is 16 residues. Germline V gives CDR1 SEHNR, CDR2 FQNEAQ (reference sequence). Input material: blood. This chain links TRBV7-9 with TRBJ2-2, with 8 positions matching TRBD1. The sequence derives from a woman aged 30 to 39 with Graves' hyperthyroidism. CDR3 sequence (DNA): TGTGCCAGCAGCCCAAGCAGGGGGCTGAGCACCGGGGAGCTGTTTTTT. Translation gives CASSPSRGLSTGELFF.